These T cell receptor beta chains were read from a single sample in a study of T-cell memory formation after mild COVID-19. TCRdb independently ran MiXCR on the 5' RACE reads; one entry per CDR3 protein. In the table there are 150,000 to 200,000 distinct CDR3 sequences, about 15% of which are singletons. Specimen: PBMCs or a T cell subset sorted from them (not recorded which). Every receptor here comes from an adult woman who had mild COVID-19 (a few samples of this study predate the infection). Cell type and time point are not known. CDR3s include the opening cysteine and the closing phenylalanine or tryptophan. D genes are given only for firm matches. Size is stated for part of the rows, as once, few or many counts, or as a class when the clone is expanded.

D gene,J gene,V gene,clone size,CDR3 DNA,CDR3 protein
TRBD2,TRBJ2-1,TRBV5-1,.,TGCGCCAGCAGCAAGGGACTAGCGGGGGTCTACAATGAGCAGTTCTTC,CASSKGLAGVYNEQFF
.,TRBJ2-5,TRBV7-6,.,TGTGCCAGCAGCTTCGGGGGAGGTAGAGAGACCCAGTACTTC,CASSFGGGRETQYF
.,TRBJ2-5,TRBV7-8,few,TGTGCCAGCAGCCTACCGACAGGAGAAGAGACCCAGTACTTC,CASSLPTGEETQYF
.,TRBJ2-1,TRBV20-1,.,TGCAGTGCTAGCCCGCAGACTACCGTAGGGTACAATGAGCAGTTCTTC,CSASPQTTVGYNEQFF
TRBD1,TRBJ2-2,TRBV15,.,TGTGCCACCAGCAGAAAGACAGGGGGCCCGAACACCGGGGAGCTGTTTTTT,CATSRKTGGPNTGELFF
TRBD2,TRBJ2-7,TRBV9,.,TGTGCCAGCAGCGTAGGCGCTAGCGGGAGGACCTACGAGCAGTACTTC,CASSVGASGRTYEQYF
TRBD2,TRBJ2-4,TRBV9,.,TGTGCCAGCAGCGTAGAAGCGGGGAACATTCAGTACTTC,CASSVEAGNIQYF
.,TRBJ2-3,TRBV5-1,few,TGCGCCAGCAGCGGCGGGACAGGCACAGATACGCAGTATTTT,CASSGGTGTDTQYF
.,TRBJ1-2,TRBV15,.,TGTGCCACCAGCAGAGAACAAAGTGGCTACACCTTC,CATSREQSGYTF
.,TRBJ2-3,TRBV15,.,TGTGCCACCAGCGGGACACGAAGGGGCACAGATACGCAGTATTTT,CATSGTRRGTDTQYF
.,TRBJ1-2,TRBV29-1,.,TGCAGCGTTGCACAGCTTCAGTATGGCTACACCTTC,CSVAQLQYGYTF